A selection of T cell receptor beta chains follows, all from one sample in a study of CD8 T cells in Susac syndrome. Each CDR3 protein is one row after TCRdb ran MiXCR on the immunoSEQ multiplex PCR reads. The sample has some 190,000 distinct CDR3 sequences; roughly 92% are singletons. Material: CD4+ T cells from PBMCs. All receptors come from a human donor in good health. CDR3s leave out the opening cysteine and the closing phenylalanine or tryptophan. Not all rows give a size; the values are once, few, many and, for expanded clones, a class.

V gene: TRBV20-1; clone size: NA; CDR3 protein: SAGKGATGNQPQH
V gene: TRBV6-5; clone size: NA; CDR3 protein: ASSWTSGGAGDTQY
V gene: TRBV2; clone size: NA; CDR3 protein: ASRPPYNSPLH
V gene: TRBV20-1; clone size: NA; CDR3 protein: SAWSGGIGNYGYT
V gene: TRBV5-1; clone size: NA; CDR3 protein: ASSTQGGRETQY
V gene: TRBV11-2; clone size: NA; CDR3 protein: ASSLVPVEGGNQETQY
V gene: TRBV5-1; clone size: once; CDR3 protein: ASSLAVLGLSGANVLT
V gene: TRBV14; clone size: few; CDR3 protein: ASSQEDSPLH
V gene: TRBV2; clone size: NA; CDR3 protein: ASRSRGGGDYGYT
V gene: TRBV29-1; clone size: NA; CDR3 protein: SVVIGGGSETQC
V gene: TRBV7-2; clone size: NA; CDR3 protein: ASSLAGTQETQY
V gene: TRBV5-1; clone size: NA; CDR3 protein: ASSKAGPPGETQY
V gene: TRBV7-2; clone size: NA; CDR3 protein: ASRRGGLSNQPQH
V gene: TRBV7-9; clone size: NA; CDR3 protein: ASAGVNMNTEAF
V gene: TRBV7-9; clone size: few; CDR3 protein: ASSFDSSYNEQF
V gene: TRBV6-6; clone size: NA; CDR3 protein: ASRSTGNSNQPQN
V gene: TRBV7-9; clone size: once; CDR3 protein: ASSLILAGDNEQF
V gene: TRBV20-1; clone size: NA; CDR3 protein: SARPDLGYGYT
V gene: TRBV4-3; clone size: NA; CDR3 protein: ASSQEAGTLGELF
V gene: TRBV5-1; clone size: once; CDR3 protein: ASSLRGLGDQPQH
V gene: TRBV5-1; clone size: NA; CDR3 protein: ASSLVGSLGTDTQY
V gene: TRBV29-1; clone size: once; CDR3 protein: SVGQTDTQY
V gene: TRBV12-3/TRBV12-4; clone size: NA; CDR3 protein: ASSQGAGTDTQY
V gene: TRBV5-1; clone size: NA; CDR3 protein: ASSLEQGTYGYT
V gene: TRBV7-2; clone size: NA; CDR3 protein: ASSLAGGGGEAF
V gene: TRBV11-3; clone size: once; CDR3 protein: ASSSTGVGELF
V gene: TRBV2; clone size: NA; CDR3 protein: ASNEVNQPQH
V gene: TRBV4-1; clone size: NA; CDR3 protein: ASSQAVFPGHFNQPQH
V gene: TRBV28; clone size: NA; CDR3 protein: ASSPPGTGASPLH
V gene: TRBV19; clone size: NA; CDR3 protein: ASMPATGRTEAF
V gene: TRBV4-3; clone size: NA; CDR3 protein: ASSQARGLASEQF
V gene: TRBV7-2; clone size: NA; CDR3 protein: ASSPRGLASEGETQY
V gene: TRBV14; clone size: NA; CDR3 protein: ASSQGGQGGSQH
V gene: TRBV5-6; clone size: NA; CDR3 protein: ASSFQQETQY
V gene: TRBV20-1; clone size: NA; CDR3 protein: SAPDRGSYGYT
V gene: TRBV30; clone size: NA; CDR3 protein: AWSTAFEAF
V gene: TRBV5-1; clone size: NA; CDR3 protein: ASSVTGAETQY
V gene: TRBV5-1; clone size: NA; CDR3 protein: ASSRQSYNEQF
V gene: TRBV27; clone size: NA; CDR3 protein: ASSLQFPGQGSHTQY
V gene: TRBV28; clone size: NA; CDR3 protein: AAPGGQEGNSPLH
V gene: TRBV3-1; clone size: NA; CDR3 protein: ASSPDLAGRSYEQY
V gene: TRBV5-4; clone size: once; CDR3 protein: ASTLPRGTYNEQF
V gene: TRBV5-1; clone size: NA; CDR3 protein: ASSAGGPGNTIY
V gene: TRBV6-1; clone size: few; CDR3 protein: ASSEDWTSPYEQY
V gene: TRBV28; clone size: NA; CDR3 protein: ASRTGVGWNSPLH